This T cell receptor (beta chain) was sequenced during a study of PD-L1 blockade in urothelial cancer. Study as a whole: At some point between 2012 and 2014, patients got going on atezolizumab, taking 1,200 mg intravenously every 3 weeks. Blood drawn 3 weeks (second dose) and 6 weeks after treatment start was analyzed.

Study-level points and caveats: Prediction of better survival came from below-median pretreatment blood TCR clonality. The study found that durable-benefit patients expanded tumor-associated blood clones more at 3 weeks.

Specified time point: pretreatment peripheral blood. V lost 4 bases, J lost 4 bases, and 6 bases stayed unmatched. The CDR3 length is 16 residues. Germline values: CDR1 SGHRS, CDR2 YFSETQ. The protocol was immunoSEQ multiplex PCR, while the TCRdb copy is restricted to in-frame clones and leaves out a portion. The data hold under 55,000 clones, with around 84% observed a single time. As regards this clone: The antigen is not known.

Here the sequenced sample was PBMCs, taken around atezolizumab (anti-PD-L1) treatment. The TCR sequence derives from a man aged 65 to 85 with urothelial cancer. V and J are TRBV5-1 and TRBJ2-1, with TRBD2 matching over 12 bases. The CDR3 reads CASSAPGLAGYNEQFF. In DNA form, the CDR3 reads TGCGCCAGCAGCGCACCGGGACTAGCGGGTTACAATGAGCAGTTCTTC.